The 16 T cell receptor beta chains given below trace back to one sample, sequenced in a study of memory CD8 T cells in hepatitis C reinfection. As to time point: peak reinfection, 3 to 8 weeks after reinfection detection. TCR sequencing was done directly ex vivo on sorted cells, without expansion in vitro. Some clones are missing from TCRdb's copy, which holds only in-frame ones; the method was immunoSEQ multiplex PCR. The sample includes 44,000 or so clones, roughly 90% of them seen just once. Sequenced: naive CD8+ T cells sorted from blood. The receptors stem from a man between 18 and 35 years old with hepatitis C virus infection.

V is TRBV6-5 and J is TRBJ1-2; the D is unclear. V was cut by 0 bases and J by 4 bases, with 12 bases left in between. From germline, CDR1 is MNHEY and CDR2 SVGAGI. This CDR3 is 15 amino acids long. CDR3 nucleotide sequence: TGTGCCAGCAGTTACTCGGCTTCTGCATTCTATGGCTACACCTTC. Residues: CASSYSASAFYGYTF.

This rearrangement joins TRBV2 to TRBJ1-3; D is unclear. This CDR3 contains 15 residues. Trimming stripped 7 bases from V and 0 bases from J, with 13 bases between. Germline CDR1 is SNHLY and CDR2 is FYNNEI. For the CDR3, the DNA is TGTGCCAGCATAGACTGGCTTTCCTCTGGAAACACCATATATTTT. Translated, it gives CASIDWLSSGNTIYF.

The chain carries TRBV6-5 and TRBJ1-2; 7 bases align to TRBD1. The germline CDR1 and CDR2 sequences are MNHEY and SVGAGI. V lost 7 bases, J lost 5 bases, and 10 bases stayed unmatched. There are 14 residues in the CDR3. CDR3 amino acids: CASTNRGLWYGYTF. Here the CDR3 DNA reads TGTGCCAGCACCAACAGGGGCTTATGGTATGGCTACACCTTC.

There are a few counts of this clone. The rearrangement links TRBV5-4 to TRBJ1-1; TRBD1 agrees at 9 bases. CDR3 size: 14 residues. Trimming cost V 0 bases and J 5 bases; bases outside gene matches: 2. CDR1 SGHNT and CDR2 YYREEE come from the germline V gene (reference sequence). CDR3 amino acids: CASSLVGTGTEAFF. The CDR3 DNA is TGTGCCAGCAGCTTGGTCGGGACAGGGACTGAAGCTTTCTTT.

This clone has a single count. This rearrangement joins TRBV7-9 to TRBJ2-5; 11 bases line up with TRBD2. V was clipped by 5 bases and J by 7 bases; unmatched bases: 15. This CDR3 comprises 17 residues. Germline loops: CDR1 SEHNR, CDR2 FQNEAQ (reference sequence). The CDR3 here is CASSELAGGPGGRTQYF. CDR3 sequence (DNA): TGTGCCAGCAGCGAGCTAGCGGGGGGTCCCGGAGGAAGGACCCAGTACTTC.

The chain links TRBV27 to TRBJ1-1; TRBD1 aligns across 8 bases. V was clipped by 5 bases and J by 8 bases; unmatched bases: 7. Germline V CDR1 and CDR2: MNHEY, SMNVEV (reference sequence). The CDR3 runs 13 residues. CDR3 amino acids: CASSRSTGVEAFF. In nucleotides, the CDR3 is TGTGCCAGCAGTCGGTCGACAGGGGTCGAAGCTTTCTTT.

This chain links TRBV6-1 with TRBJ2-6, with a tentative D call TRBD1 (5 bases). The V end lost 3 bases, the J end lost 0 bases, and 9 bases lay between the germline ends. The CDR3 covers 16 residues. CDR1 and CDR2 from the germline V gene are MNHNS and SASEGT. The CDR3: CASSDQGFSGANVLTF. The CDR3 DNA reads TGTGCCAGCAGTGACCAGGGCTTCTCTGGGGCCAACGTCCTGACTTTC.

This clone has only one observation. This chain uses TRBV28 with TRBJ2-7; a weak D match, TRBD1 (5 bases). The CDR3 covers 14 residues. Germline V lookup: CDR1 MDHEN, CDR2 SYDVKM. V gave up 1 base and J gave up 1 base, with 8 bases separating them. CDR3 protein: CASSLLAGSYEQYF. Here the CDR3 DNA reads TGTGCCAGCAGTTTATTGGCAGGGTCCTACGAGCAGTACTTC.

This rearrangement joins TRBV5-6 to TRBJ1-1; possible D gene TRBD1, 5 bases. Germline CDR1 SGHDT, CDR2 YYEEEE. V lost 1 base, J lost 1 base, and 17 bases lay in between. This CDR3 is built from 17 residues. The CDR3 coding sequence is TGTGCCAGCAGCTTGCTAGGCACAGGTTATGGGAACACTGAAGCTTTCTTT. This translates into CASSLLGTGYGNTEAFF.

The chain recombines TRBV5-6 with TRBJ2-7; D call uncertain. V was shortened by 3 bases and J by 1 base, with 11 bases between the two germline ends. Germline CDR1 SGHDT, CDR2 YYEEEE. The CDR3 covers 14 residues. CDR3 bases: TGTGCCAGCAGCTCCAAACTAAGTTCCTACGAGCAGTACTTC. It yields the protein CASSSKLSSYEQYF.

This clone was observed once. The chain joins TRBV4-1 to TRBJ1-5, with a tentative D call TRBD1 (6 bases). Germline CDR1 MGHRA, CDR2 YSYEKL. This CDR3 comprises 16 residues. Deletions cut 0 bases from V and 3 bases from J, with 12 bases between. The CDR3 sequence is CASSQESRTDNQPQHF. The CDR3 DNA reads as TGCGCCAGCAGCCAAGAGAGCCGGACAGACAATCAGCCCCAGCATTTT.

V gene TRBV19 combines with J gene TRBJ2-6; D is perhaps TRBD1 (6 bases). Germline V gives CDR1 LNHDA, CDR2 SQIVND (reference sequence). The CDR3 is 17 amino acids. V shed 3 bases and J shed 0 bases, with 12 bases lying between them. CDR3 amino acids: CASSIGQLLSGANVLTF. The CDR3 DNA follows: TGTGCCAGTAGTATCGGACAGCTCCTCTCTGGGGCCAACGTCCTGACTTTC.

The V call is TRBV18, the J call TRBJ1-2; no reliable D call. Germline CDR1 reads KGHSH; CDR2 reads LQKENI. This CDR3 region has 13 residues. Trimming took off 5 bases at V and 3 bases at J, with 10 bases between the two ends. DNA for the CDR3: TGTGCCAGCTCAGGATTCGGGTACTATGGCTACACCTTC. This gives the protein CASSGFGYYGYTF. Combining the CDR3 with reference TRBV18 and TRBJ1-2 gives the whole variable domain NAGVMQNPRHLVRRRGQEARLRCSPMKGHSHVYWYRQLPEEGLKFMVYLQKENIIDESGMPKERFSAEFPKEGPSILRIQQVVRGDSAAYFCASSGFGYYGYTFGSGTRLTVV.

The chain has TRBV27 and TRBJ1-1; D gene uncertain. Trimming removed 5 bases from V and 2 bases from J, with 21 bases in between. The CDR3 extends over 17 amino acids. Germline loops: CDR1 MNHEY, CDR2 SMNVEV (reference sequence). The CDR3 bases are TGTGCCAGCAGTCCGCGTTCAGGCCAGGTGGTCAACACTGAAGCTTTCTTT. This codes for CASSPRSGQVVNTEAFF.

V gene TRBV6-6 combines with J gene TRBJ2-1; 8 positions match TRBD2. J was trimmed by 3 bases and V by 11 bases; bases with no gene match: 3. Germline CDR1 is MNHNY and CDR2 is SVGAGI (reference sequence). There are 12 residues in the CDR3. CDR3 sequence (DNA): TGTGCCGGCGGGGGGTTCTACAATGAGCAGTTCTTC. It specifies CAGGGFYNEQFF.

V usage is TRBV6-5 and J usage is TRBJ1-2, with TRBD1 as a possible D gene (6 bases). Per the germline V gene, CDR1 is MNHEY and CDR2 is SVGAGI. The CDR3 contains 12 residues. V was cut by 6 bases and J by 8 bases, with 13 bases left in between. In DNA, the CDR3 is TGTGCCAGCAGCCCAACAGGGAGCGGCTACACCTTC. Amino acids: CASSPTGSGYTF.